Listed below are T cell receptor beta chains from one sample, sequenced in a study of CD8+CD57+ T cells in acquired aplastic anemia. TCRdb re-called the reads with MiXCR, one entry per CDR3 protein. Counted here are over 150,000 distinct CDR3 sequences, around 48% occurring once; the ten biggest clones make up about 3%. The sequencing sample was made of sorted CD4+, CD8+, or CD8+CD57+ T cells (not recorded which) from PBMCs. All receptors derive from a human donor with aplastic anemia. The CDR3 runs from the conserved cysteine through the conserved F or W. A D gene is named only where the DNA matches it firmly. Some rows have no size entry. The others give once, few or many, or a class for an expanded clone.

CDR3aa: CATSETSASSYNEQFF
CDR3nt: TGTGCCACCAGTGAAACTAGCGCCAGCTCCTACAATGAGCAGTTCTTC
abundance: .
j_gene: TRBJ2-1
v_gene: TRBV24-1
d_gene: TRBD2

CDR3aa: CASSFKTGNQNTEAFF
CDR3nt: TGTGCCAGCAGTTTTAAGACAGGGAATCAGAACACTGAAGCTTTCTTT
abundance: few
j_gene: TRBJ1-1
v_gene: TRBV28
d_gene: TRBD1

CDR3aa: CASREPTSLVPQQYF
CDR3nt: TGTGCCAGCCGAGAGCCGACCTCCCTTGTACCCCAGCAGTACTTC
abundance: .
j_gene: TRBJ2-7
v_gene: TRBV2
d_gene: .

CDR3aa: CASRETSDSVPYF
CDR3nt: TGTGCCAGCAGGGAGACTAGCGATTCAGTCCCGTACTTC
abundance: .
j_gene: TRBJ2-7
v_gene: TRBV25-1
d_gene: TRBD2

CDR3aa: CASSLYGPYEQYF
CDR3nt: TGTGCCAGCAGCTTGTACGGTCCCTACGAGCAGTACTTC
abundance: .
j_gene: TRBJ2-7
v_gene: TRBV11-2
d_gene: .

CDR3aa: CASSFGTSGPTYEQYF
CDR3nt: TGCGCCAGCAGCTTTGGGACTAGCGGGCCAACCTACGAGCAGTACTTC
abundance: many
j_gene: TRBJ2-7
v_gene: TRBV5-1
d_gene: TRBD2

CDR3aa: CASSLGLAGGHSTGELFF
CDR3nt: TGTGCCAGCAGCTTAGGGCTAGCGGGAGGACATAGCACCGGGGAGCTGTTTTTT
abundance: many
j_gene: TRBJ2-2
v_gene: TRBV7-9
d_gene: TRBD2

CDR3aa: CASSQGTEQYF
CDR3nt: TGTGCCAGCAGTCAGGGGACCGAGCAGTACTTC
abundance: many
j_gene: TRBJ2-7
v_gene: TRBV12-3/TRBV12-4
d_gene: .

CDR3aa: CSARQDIYTEAFF
CDR3nt: TGCAGTGCTAGACAGGATATATACACTGAAGCTTTCTTT
abundance: many
j_gene: TRBJ1-1
v_gene: TRBV20-1
d_gene: .

CDR3aa: CATNRGRNNEQFF
CDR3nt: TGTGCCACGAACAGGGGGCGCAACAATGAGCAGTTCTTC
abundance: .
j_gene: TRBJ2-1
v_gene: TRBV7-2
d_gene: TRBD1

CDR3aa: CAIRAGEGTGELFF
CDR3nt: TGTGCCATCCGGGCCGGGGAGGGGACTGGGGAGCTGTTTTTT
abundance: .
j_gene: TRBJ2-2
v_gene: TRBV10-3
d_gene: TRBD2

CDR3aa: CARTGETFYNEQFF
CDR3nt: TGTGCCAGAACAGGGGAAACCTTCTACAATGAGCAGTTCTTC
abundance: few
j_gene: TRBJ2-1
v_gene: TRBV25-1
d_gene: TRBD1

CDR3aa: CAISGTGSGNTIYF
CDR3nt: TGTGCCATCAGTGGGACGGGCTCTGGAAACACCATATATTTT
abundance: few
j_gene: TRBJ1-3
v_gene: TRBV10-3
d_gene: .

CDR3aa: CASSKQLAGAGNEQFF
CDR3nt: TGTGCCAGCAGCAAGCAACTAGCGGGAGCCGGCAATGAGCAGTTCTTC
abundance: many
j_gene: TRBJ2-1
v_gene: TRBV7-3
d_gene: TRBD2

CDR3aa: CASSHSGTSGYNEQFF
CDR3nt: TGTGCCAGCAGCCACTCCGGGACTAGCGGGTACAATGAGCAGTTCTTC
abundance: many
j_gene: TRBJ2-1
v_gene: TRBV4-2
d_gene: TRBD2

CDR3aa: CASSQAPDRIHEQYF
CDR3nt: TGCGCCAGCAGCCAAGCCCCCGACAGGATCCACGAGCAGTACTTC
abundance: many
j_gene: TRBJ2-7
v_gene: TRBV4-1
d_gene: .

CDR3aa: CARSGGSAGRWDEGYTF
CDR3nt: TGTGCCAGGAGTGGTGGGTCCGCGGGACGGTGGGACGAAGGCTACACCTTC
abundance: .
j_gene: TRBJ1-2
v_gene: TRBV12-3/TRBV12-4
d_gene: .

CDR3aa: CSATRGQGVGGELFF
CDR3nt: TGCAGTGCCACCCGGGGACAGGGGGTCGGCGGGGAGCTGTTTTTT
abundance: .
j_gene: TRBJ2-2
v_gene: TRBV20-1
d_gene: TRBD1

CDR3aa: CSVESSGKETQYF
CDR3nt: TGCAGCGTTGAGTCTAGCGGGAAAGAGACCCAGTACTTC
abundance: .
j_gene: TRBJ2-5
v_gene: TRBV29-1
d_gene: TRBD2

CDR3aa: CASSVTFGATGNTIYF
CDR3nt: TGTGCCAGCAGTGTGACATTCGGGGCAACTGGAAACACCATATATTTT
abundance: few
j_gene: TRBJ1-3
v_gene: TRBV12-3/TRBV12-4
d_gene: .

CDR3aa: CASSITTGVGGYTF
CDR3nt: TGTGCCAGTAGTATAACAACAGGGGTCGGCGGCTACACCTTC
abundance: .
j_gene: TRBJ1-2
v_gene: TRBV19
d_gene: TRBD1

CDR3aa: CASSEHPGTNYGYTF
CDR3nt: TGTGCCAGCAGTGAACATCCAGGGACTAACTATGGCTACACCTTC
abundance: .
j_gene: TRBJ1-2
v_gene: TRBV2
d_gene: .

CDR3aa: CSASYEQYF
CDR3nt: TGCAGTGCTAGTTACGAGCAGTACTTC
abundance: .
j_gene: TRBJ2-7
v_gene: TRBV20-1
d_gene: .

CDR3aa: CASKRTSNTGELFF
CDR3nt: TGTGCCAGCAAAAGGACCTCTAACACCGGGGAGCTGTTTTTT
abundance: .
j_gene: TRBJ2-2
v_gene: TRBV2
d_gene: .